This is a list of T cell receptor beta chains from one sample in a study of blood T cell repertoires in COVID-19. Libraries were prepared by immunoSEQ multiplex PCR; TCRdb keeps only in-frame clonotypes and omits some of them. This sample has about 150,000 clones, with approximately 90% found just once. The specimen sequenced was peripheral blood. The receptors were gathered from a man in his sixties with active or convalescent COVID-19. CDR3s include the opening cysteine and the closing phenylalanine or tryptophan. The D gene is left open where the match is weak. The size entry is marked missing in some rows and otherwise reads once, few, many or a size class.

j_gene	abundance	v_gene	d_gene	CDR3aa	CDR3nt
TRBJ2-1	.	TRBV7-6	TRBD2	CASSPSGGVPNEQFF	TGTGCCAGCAGCCCCAGCGGGGGGGTCCCCAATGAGCAGTTCTTC
TRBJ2-2	.	TRBV7-2	TRBD2	CASRRLAGGQAGELFF	TGTGCCAGCAGGCGACTAGCGGGGGGGCAGGCCGGGGAGCTGTTTTTT
TRBJ1-4	.	TRBV6-6	.	CASSYRGNEKLFF	TGTGCCAGCAGTTACAGAGGGAATGAAAAACTGTTTTTT
TRBJ2-7	.	TRBV6-1	.	CASSETRGAYEQYF	TGTGCCAGCAGTGAAACCAGGGGAGCCTACGAGCAGTACTTC
TRBJ1-4	.	TRBV29-1	.	CSVMYGATNEKLFF	TGCAGCGTTATGTACGGGGCAACTAATGAAAAACTGTTTTTT
TRBJ1-4	.	TRBV27	TRBD1	CASSQQGPDNEKLFF	TGTGCCAGCAGCCAACAGGGGCCCGATAATGAAAAACTGTTTTTT
TRBJ2-2	few	TRBV4-1	.	CASSPQDTGELFF	TGCGCCAGCAGCCCGCAGGACACCGGGGAGCTGTTTTTT
TRBJ1-5	few	TRBV2	TRBD1	CASSGGQGPWPQHF	TGTGCCAGCAGTGGTGGACAGGGGCCTTGGCCCCAGCATTTT
TRBJ1-3	once	TRBV7-8	.	CASSPGTLSSGNTIYF	TGTGCCAGCAGCCCCGGGACACTGAGCTCTGGAAACACCATATATTTT
TRBJ1-4	.	TRBV28	.	CASGNRDGGEKLFF	TGTGCCAGCGGCAACAGGGATGGGGGTGAAAAACTGTTTTTT
TRBJ2-5	.	TRBV3-1/TRBV3-2	.	CASNGGETQYF	TGTGCCAGCAACGGGGGAGAGACCCAGTACTTC
TRBJ2-3	.	TRBV4-1	TRBD2	CASSPTSGTSGDASTDTQYF	TGCGCCAGCAGCCCTACCTCCGGGACTAGCGGGGATGCTAGCACAGATACGCAGTATTTT
TRBJ2-4	.	TRBV9	TRBD1	CASSSGTGGYIQYF	TGTGCCAGCAGTTCCGGGACAGGGGGATACATTCAGTACTTC
TRBJ1-5	.	TRBV6-4	.	CASTMGVSNQPQHF	TGTGCCAGCACGATGGGAGTCAGCAATCAGCCCCAGCATTTT
TRBJ2-7	.	TRBV6-1	TRBD1	CASSEVQGGPLEQYF	TGTGCCAGCAGTGAAGTACAGGGGGGTCCCCTCGAGCAGTACTTC
TRBJ2-3	.	TRBV7-2	.	CASSPGRIDTQYF	TGTGCCAGCAGCCCGGGGAGGATAGATACGCAGTATTTT
TRBJ1-2	once	TRBV18	.	CASSPPGAYGYTF	TGTGCCAGCTCACCACCGGGGGCCTATGGCTACACCTTC
TRBJ1-2	few	TRBV19	TRBD1	CASSPRGLGNYGYTF	TGTGCCAGTAGTCCCAGGGGGCTGGGAAACTATGGCTACACCTTC
TRBJ2-3	.	TRBV19	TRBD2	CASEASGTDTQYF	TGTGCCAGTGAGGCTAGCGGGACAGATACGCAGTATTTT
TRBJ2-2	once	TRBV6-6	TRBD2	CASSPTSVTGELFF	TGTGCCAGCAGCCCCACTAGCGTTACCGGGGAGCTGTTTTTT
TRBJ2-1	.	TRBV29-1	TRBD2	CSVSLAGNEQFF	TGCAGCGTCAGCCTAGCGGGAAATGAGCAGTTCTTC
TRBJ1-1	.	TRBV7-2	TRBD1	CASSPGQLNAFF	TGTGCCAGCAGCCCGGGACAGTTGAACGCTTTCTTT
TRBJ1-5	.	TRBV6-5	TRBD1	CASSNTGGEHQPQHF	TGTGCCAGCAGTAATACAGGGGGAGAACATCAGCCCCAGCATTTT
TRBJ1-2	few	TRBV18	.	CASSPADSNGYTF	TGTGCCAGCTCACCCGCGGACAGTAATGGCTACACCTTC
TRBJ1-6	.	TRBV6-6	.	CASSSTNSPLHF	TGTGCCAGCAGCAGTACAAATTCACCCCTCCACTTT
TRBJ1-1	.	TRBV7-2	TRBD1	CASSWDSNTEAFF	TGTGCCAGCAGCTGGGACAGTAACACTGAAGCTTTCTTT
TRBJ1-2	.	TRBV7-2	.	CASSLASGMNYGYTF	TGTGCCAGCAGCTTAGCTTCAGGCATGAACTATGGCTACACCTTC
TRBJ1-1	.	TRBV10-1	TRBD1	CASRDRGTEAFF	TGCGCCAGCAGGGACAGGGGCACTGAAGCTTTCTTT
TRBJ1-2	once	TRBV2	.	CASSEGTVGKGYGYTF	TGTGCCAGCAGTGAAGGGACAGTGGGAAAGGGCTATGGCTACACCTTC
TRBJ1-1	.	TRBV19	.	CASSRGRDTEAFF	TGTGCCAGTAGTAGGGGCCGGGACACTGAAGCTTTCTTT
TRBJ1-2	.	TRBV9	.	CASSVGTRFGYTF	TGTGCCAGCAGCGTAGGGACAAGGTTCGGCTACACCTTC
TRBJ2-5	.	TRBV7-2	TRBD1	CASSPRTGLIETQYF	TGTGCCAGCAGCCCCCGGACAGGGCTGATAGAGACCCAGTACTTC
TRBJ1-4	once	TRBV18	.	CASAFETAGSEKLFF	TGTGCCAGCGCCTTTGAGACGGCAGGGTCAGAAAAACTGTTTTTT
TRBJ1-6	.	TRBV28	.	CSRSPLHF	TGTTCTCGTTCACCCCTCCACTTT
TRBJ1-3	.	TRBV18	.	CASSLSSDTIYF	TGTGCCAGCTCACTCTCCTCGGACACCATATATTTT
TRBJ2-1	.	TRBV3-1/TRBV3-2	.	CASSQDGGNEQFF	TGTGCCAGCAGCCAAGATGGGGGGAATGAGCAGTTCTTC
TRBJ2-3	once	TRBV9	.	CASSVEARVIGDTQYF	TGTGCCAGCAGCGTAGAGGCGAGGGTTATTGGAGATACGCAGTATTTT
TRBJ2-4	.	TRBV6-2/TRBV6-3	TRBD2	CASSRPRERGEKNIQYF	TGTGCCAGCAGTCGGCCCCGCGAGCGGGGGGAGAAAAACATTCAGTACTTC
TRBJ1-6	few	TRBV9	.	CASSVLDGRNSPLHF	TGTGCCAGCAGCGTATTGGACGGGAGGAATTCACCCCTCCACTTT
TRBJ2-1	.	TRBV5-1	TRBD1	CASSGTGYYNEQFF	TGCGCCAGCAGCGGGACAGGGTACTACAATGAGCAGTTCTTC
TRBJ1-4	.	TRBV4-1	TRBD1	CASSQRGTGWVEKLFF	TGCGCCAGCAGCCAGAGGGGGACAGGGTGGGTTGAAAAACTGTTTTTT
TRBJ1-1	.	TRBV7-6	TRBD1	CASSRRDRGPLNTEAFF	TGTGCCAGCAGCCGGAGGGACAGGGGGCCTCTGAACACTGAAGCTTTCTTT
TRBJ1-5	.	TRBV28	TRBD1	CASSYRDRDYQPQHF	TGTGCCAGCAGCTACCGGGACAGGGACTATCAGCCCCAGCATTTT
TRBJ1-5	.	TRBV9	.	CASSVGDTNQPQHF	TGTGCCAGCAGCGTAGGGGACACCAATCAGCCCCAGCATTTT
TRBJ2-4	.	TRBV21-1	.	CASSNRGLGNIQYF	TGTGCCAGCAGCAACAGGGGTTTAGGGAACATTCAGTACTTC
TRBJ2-2	.	TRBV6-5	.	CASSYSAAPGTGELFF	TGTGCCAGCAGTTACTCCGCGGCCCCGGGGACCGGGGAGCTGTTTTTT